Given below is one T cell receptor beta chain in context. Antigen specificity is unknown. This entry is derived from a study of OX40 agonist ivuxolimab in advanced cancers. Study outcomes and limitations: CD4+ T cells averaged fewer expanded clones than CD8+ T cells.

The V end was cut by 0 bases, the J end by 4 bases, with 15 bases between. The germline V gene encodes CDR1 SQVTM and CDR2 ANQGSEA. The CDR3 extends over 15 amino acids. Generated by immunoSEQ multiplex PCR, the TCRdb table keeps only in-frame clones and is missing some. The table records about 83,000 clones, about 88% of them present only once. The chain employs TRBV29-1 and TRBJ1-2; D unclear. This TCR was recovered from an adult with an advanced solid tumor such as melanoma, head and neck, liver or kidney cancer. The sequences come from CD4+ or CD8+ T cells sorted from blood, collected in a trial of the OX40 agonist ivuxolimab. CDR3 nucleotide sequence: TGCAGCGTTGAAGATCTTGAGGGCTCTGGCTATGGCTACACCTTC. Protein: CSVEDLEGSGYGYTF.